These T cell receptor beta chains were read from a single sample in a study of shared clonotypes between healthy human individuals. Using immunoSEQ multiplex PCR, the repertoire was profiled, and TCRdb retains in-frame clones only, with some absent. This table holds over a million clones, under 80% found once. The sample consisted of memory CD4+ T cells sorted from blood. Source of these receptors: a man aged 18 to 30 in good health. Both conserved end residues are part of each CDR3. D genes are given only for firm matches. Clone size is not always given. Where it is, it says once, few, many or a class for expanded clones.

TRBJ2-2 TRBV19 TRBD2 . TGTGCCAGTAGTATCGGGGGGTTGGCCGGGGAGCTGTTTTTT CASSIGGLAGELFF
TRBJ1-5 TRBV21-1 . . TGTGCCAGCAGTAACGGGTGTCAGCCCCAGCATTTT CASSNGCQPQHF
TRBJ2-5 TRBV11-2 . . TGTGCCAGCACCTTAAGATACGGGGGCGGTGAGACCCAGTACTTC CASTLRYGGGETQYF
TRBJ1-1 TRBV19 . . TGTGCCAGTAGTATTGCCAGGGATTTGAACACTGAAGCTTTCTTT CASSIARDLNTEAFF
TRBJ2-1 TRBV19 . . TGTGCCAGTAGGCCGGGACCAGTCTACAATGAGCAGTTCTTC CASRPGPVYNEQFF
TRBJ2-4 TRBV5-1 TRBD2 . TGCGCCAGCAGCCCGACGGGAGCGGGGACCTTTATTCAGTACTTC CASSPTGAGTFIQYF
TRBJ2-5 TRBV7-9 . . TGTGCCAGCAGCTCGACTAGGGAGACCCAGTACTTC CASSSTRETQYF
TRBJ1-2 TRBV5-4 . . TGTGCCAGCAGAACTCAACCTAACTATGGCTACACCTTC CASRTQPNYGYTF
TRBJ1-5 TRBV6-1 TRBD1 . TGTGCCAGCCAAGACAGGGGAGGGAATCAGCCCCAGCATTTT CASQDRGGNQPQHF
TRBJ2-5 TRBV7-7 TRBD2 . TGTGCTAGCGGCGGGGGGGGCGTCCAAGAGACCCAGTACTTC CASGGGGVQETQYF
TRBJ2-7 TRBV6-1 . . TGTGCCAGCAGCGGACAGACCTACGAGCAGTACTTC CASSGQTYEQYF
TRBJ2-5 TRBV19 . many TGTGCCAGTAGTATTCAGGGGAGACAGGAGACCCAGTACTTC CASSIQGRQETQYF
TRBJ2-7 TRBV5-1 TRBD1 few TGCGCCAGCAGCTTGTGGACAGGTTACGAGCAGTACTTC CASSLWTGYEQYF
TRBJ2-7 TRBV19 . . TGTGCCAGTAGTATGGCGGAGGGGGCCTACGAGCAGTACTTC CASSMAEGAYEQYF
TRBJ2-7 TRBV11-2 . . TGTGCCAGCAGCTTCTCCCATTACTACGAGCAGTACTTC CASSFSHYYEQYF
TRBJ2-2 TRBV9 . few TGTGCCAGCAGCGTTATGTCAGGTCGTCCCGGGCGATCGGCCGGGGAGCTGTTTTTT CASSVMSGRPGRSAGELFF
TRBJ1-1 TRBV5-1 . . TGCGCCAGCAGCTTGGCGGCAGGGAAGGGGAACACTGAAGCTTTCTTT CASSLAAGKGNTEAFF
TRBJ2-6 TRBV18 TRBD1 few TGTGCCAGCTCACTAACCGGGACAGGGGTCTCTGGGGCCAACGTCCTGACTTTC CASSLTGTGVSGANVLTF
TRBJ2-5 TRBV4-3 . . TGCGCCAGCAGCCAAGATCTGACAGGAGACGTAAAGACCCAGTACTTC CASSQDLTGDVKTQYF
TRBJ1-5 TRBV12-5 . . TGTGCTAGTGGTTTCGGGTTAGGCAATCAGCCCCAGCATTTT CASGFGLGNQPQHF
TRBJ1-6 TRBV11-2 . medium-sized TGTGCCAGCAGCTTATGGTTTCGGGGAGGTTCACCCCTCCACTTT CASSLWFRGGSPLHF
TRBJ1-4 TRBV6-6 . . TGTGCCAGCAGGCCAGGGGATACAACTAATGAAAAACTGTTTTTT CASRPGDTTNEKLFF